The sequence of this T cell receptor (beta chain) was determined in a study of blood T cell repertoires in COVID-19. Assay used: immunoSEQ multiplex PCR; TCRdb lists only in-frame clones, some missing. The data contain 270,000 or so clones, 85% to 95% of them seen just once; the ten biggest clones take up around 2.8%. This CDR3 region has 12 residues. Germline assignment: CDR1 MNHNS and CDR2 SASEGT. V shed 2 bases and J shed 10 bases, with 10 bases lying between them. Participants reported their clinical history, and cohort assignment relied on those reports. A COVID-19 case had been met by exposed participants during the 2 weeks before study entry.

The gene calls are TRBV6-1 and TRBJ2-3; TRBD2 might be the D (6 bases). Sequences were obtained from PBMCs or T cells enriched from blood (not recorded which). The sequence was collected from a man aged 35 to 55 who had been exposed to COVID-19. The DNA for the CDR3 is TGTGCCAGCAGTGAAAGAGGGGACTCGCAGTATTTT. Translation: CASSERGDSQYF.